This T cell receptor beta chain was identified during a study of cytomegalovirus exposure and HLA in healthy donors. Details on this clone: Its antigen remains unknown.

Study conclusions and caveats: In an earlier analysis, productive rearrangement rates for most beta V segments clustered near 87% or 30%.

This PCR relied on a set of 60 Vbeta primers and 13 Jbeta primers. Measured with immunoSEQ multiplex PCR; TCRdb has only the in-frame clones, and not every one. Recorded for this sample: some 120,000 clones. The TCR sequence derives from a man between 35 and 55 years old in good health and CMV-seronegative. Sequences were obtained from PBMCs.

CDR3 sequence (DNA): TGTGCCAGCAGTTCGGAGAGACAGGAAAAAAGAAACACCATATATTTT. Translating gives CASSSERQEKRNTIYF. The rearrangement links TRBV6-5 to TRBJ1-3, with D possibly TRBD1 on 6 matching bases. Germline loops: CDR1 MNHEY, CDR2 SVGAGI. Trimming stripped 4 bases from V and 5 bases from J, with 18 bases between. The CDR3 covers 16 residues.